Given below is one T cell receptor beta chain in context. The antigen is undetermined. Germline and junction disagree at one end, which may indicate a read error. The CDR3 is 15 residues long. Germline CDR1 MNHEY, CDR2 SVGAGI. MiXCR, applied by TCRdb to the reads, yields one record per CDR3 protein. The table has some 700,000 distinct CDR3 sequences, around a third seen once. The data belong to a study of T cell repertoires in cytomegalovirus infection. Study-wide background: Both recently identified HLA-C-restricted and well-studied HLA-B-restricted CMV epitopes were used in the study. An indication of both CMV infection and matching HLA type came from public TCR beta signatures.

Findings of the study overall: Based on cumulative public TCR beta family frequency, carriers of CMV plus the relevant HLA were identified. CMV-specific TCR beta clonotypes restricted by HLA-C dominated the ex vivo response.

The V gene is TRBV6-5, the J gene TRBJ2-3; perhaps D is TRBD1 or TRBD2 (6 bases each). The TCR originated in a human donor in good health (CMV status not recorded). Some clones in this sample may be carry-over from other donors' samples. The sequences come from cultured PBMCs, collected from culture after CMV antigen stimulation. The CDR3 reads CASSHSIIGGDTQYF. The CDR3 nucleotides read TGTGCCAGCAGTCACTCCATTATCGGGGGCGATACGCAGTATTTT.